The rows below give T cell receptor beta chains drawn from one sample of a study of molecular identifiers for immune sequencing clone quantification. One entry per CDR3 protein results from TCRdb running MiXCR on the PCR reads. Of 62,000 or so distinct CDR3 sequences listed, 15% to 20% are singletons. The sequenced sample was naive CD8+ T cells from blood, with Jurkat cell RNA spiked in. These receptors were taken from a human donor in good health. Some libraries in this study had Jurkat cell RNA spiked in. Each CDR3 is given with its conserved first and last residue. Each record gives: CDR3 DNA, CDR3 protein, clone size, D gene, J gene, V gene. D genes are given only for firm matches. A row's size may be missing; if present it is once, few, many or a size class.

TGCAGTGCGGGCAGGGTCCCGGCTGGGGCCAACGTCCTGACTTTC,CSAGRVPAGANVLTF,many,NA,TRBJ2-6,TRBV20-1
TGTGCCAGCAGTTTTTGGTCCACCGAAAACATTCAGTACTTC,CASSFWSTENIQYF,many,NA,TRBJ2-4,TRBV28
TGTGCCAGCAGCTTCAGGGACTCTGGAAACACCATATATTTT,CASSFRDSGNTIYF,many,NA,TRBJ1-3,TRBV13
TGCAGTGCTAGGGCGGCGGCTAGCGGAATTCCCTACGAGCAGTACTTC,CSARAAASGIPYEQYF,many,TRBD2,TRBJ2-7,TRBV20-1
TGCAGTGCTCCGGATTGGGGTGGGAGCACAGATACGCAGTATTTT,CSAPDWGGSTDTQYF,many,NA,TRBJ2-3,TRBV20-1
TGTGCCATCAGTGGAGGGATACAAGAGACCCAGTACTTC,CAISGGIQETQYF,many,NA,TRBJ2-5,TRBV10-3
TGCGCCAGCACGGACGAGGTGAACACTGAAGCTTTCTTT,CASTDEVNTEAFF,many,NA,TRBJ1-1,TRBV5-1
TGTGCCAGTAGCCCCACGTCGGGGAGTCTGCAGTTCTTC,CASSPTSGSLQFF,NA,NA,TRBJ2-1,TRBV19
TGTGCCAGCAGCCCCCCCGTAAGCACAGATACGCAGTATTTT,CASSPPVSTDTQYF,many,NA,TRBJ2-3,TRBV7-9
TGTGCCAGCAGCTTAGGCCTCTGGACTAGCGGATCCCGGGGGGACAATGAGCAGTTCTTC,CASSLGLWTSGSRGDNEQFF,NA,TRBD2,TRBJ2-1,TRBV13
TGTGCCACCAGCGGGTGGACAGGGGGGAACACTGAAGCTTTCTTT,CATSGWTGGNTEAFF,many,TRBD1,TRBJ1-1,TRBV15
TGTGCCAGCAGTTTTCTCGGAAGAGGGGGGGGCTACGAGCAGTACTTC,CASSFLGRGGGYEQYF,many,NA,TRBJ2-7,TRBV27
TGTGCCAGCAGCGGGGAACAGGGTTACGGTGAGCAGTTCTTC,CASSGEQGYGEQFF,NA,NA,TRBJ2-1,TRBV5-4
TGTGCCAGCAGTCCAGGGCTTTCCACTGAAGCTTTCTTT,CASSPGLSTEAFF,many,NA,TRBJ1-1,TRBV12-3/TRBV12-4
TGCAGCGTTGTCTGGGATACCTACGAGCAGTACTTC,CSVVWDTYEQYF,many,NA,TRBJ2-7,TRBV29-1
TGCGCCAGCAGCTTGTGGGAGGGAGGTACTGAAGCTTTCTTT,CASSLWEGGTEAFF,many,NA,TRBJ1-1,TRBV5-1